The TCR beta chain under discussion was sequenced for a study of cytomegalovirus exposure and HLA in healthy donors. PCR primers comprised 60 Vbeta and 13 Jbeta primers. Sequencing was performed with immunoSEQ multiplex PCR; in TCRdb, only in-frame clones are kept and a portion is missing. Altogether 180,000 or so clones are present, about 10% being singletons, with the ten largest covering 1% to 1.5%. Study observations and caveats: There were some public TCRs occurring in many donors, but most TCR sequences were rare. Previously analyzed data showed that most TCR beta V segments were productive at a frequency of about 90% or about 30%.

To note about this clone: The antigen is undetermined.

The sequence was obtained from a woman between 25 and 40 years old in good health and CMV-seropositive. The sequenced sample consisted of PBMCs.

CDR3 region: CASSYVRYEQYF. As DNA, the CDR3 is TGTGCCAGCAGCTACGTTAGATACGAGCAGTACTTC. The chain is built from TRBV11-2 and TRBJ2-7, with D unresolved. Trimming shortened V by 4 bases and J by 4 bases, and 8 bases separated the two germline ends. The germline V gene encodes CDR1 SGHAT and CDR2 FQNNGV. CDR3 length: 12 residues. Together with reference TRBV11-2 and TRBJ2-7, the CDR3 gives the full variable domain: EAGVAQSPRYKIIEKRQSVAFWCNPISGHATLYWYQQILGQGPKLLIQFQNNGVVDDSQLPKDRFSAERLKGVDSTLKIQPAKLEDSAVYLCASSYVRYEQYFGPGTRLTVT.